This is a list of T cell receptor beta chains from one sample in a study of human T cells and chemical hapten exposure. TCRdb independently ran MiXCR on the RACE reads; one entry per CDR3 protein. The table has 90,000 to 140,000 distinct CDR3 sequences, less than 35% seen once. Source: whole blood, taken in connection with sensitization to the hapten diphenylcyclopropenone (DPC). These receptors all stem from a man aged 40-49 years with alopecia areata. Some clones in this sample may be carry-over from other donors' samples. Both conserved end residues are part of each CDR3. A D gene is named only where the DNA matches it firmly. A row's size may be missing; if present it is once, few, many or a size class.

TRBV11-3,15,NA,TRBJ2-1,TRBD2,CASRPTSGIRNEQFF,TGTGCCAGCAGGCCGACTAGCGGGATCCGGAATGAGCAGTTCTTC
TRBV14,13,NA,TRBJ2-5,NA,CASSQDLRETQYF,TGTGCCAGCAGCCAAGATCTTAGGGAGACCCAGTACTTC
TRBV10-2,12,NA,TRBJ2-2,NA,CASSEGAGELFF,TGCGCCAGCAGTGAAGGGGCCGGGGAGCTGTTTTTT
TRBV10-3,14,NA,TRBJ2-5,NA,CAISEEGARETQYF,TGTGCCATCAGTGAGGAAGGGGCGCGAGAGACCCAGTACTTC
TRBV20-1,16,few,TRBJ2-4,NA,CSASRGGTVAKNIQYF,TGCAGTGCTTCCCGTGGGGGGACCGTAGCCAAAAACATTCAGTACTTC
TRBV11-1,15,NA,TRBJ1-1,NA,CASSPAMAPGTEAFF,TGTGCCAGCAGCCCCGCCATGGCCCCGGGAACTGAAGCTTTCTTT
TRBV4-3,16,few,TRBJ2-4,NA,CASSQELGIAKNIQYF,TGCGCCAGCAGCCAAGAACTGGGGATAGCCAAAAACATTCAGTACTTC
TRBV9,16,NA,TRBJ2-6,NA,CASSVEANSGANVLTF,TGTGCCAGCAGCGTAGAGGCGAACTCTGGGGCCAACGTCCTGACTTTC
TRBV12-3/TRBV12-4,16,few,TRBJ2-5,NA,CASSLLGTPERETQYF,TGTGCCAGCAGTTTACTCGGGACTCCCGAGAGGGAGACCCAGTACTTC
TRBV29-1,13,NA,TRBJ1-1,NA,CSVRAQENTEAFF,TGCAGCGTTAGGGCCCAGGAGAACACTGAAGCTTTCTTT
TRBV6-2/TRBV6-3,17,once,TRBJ2-5,TRBD2,CASSYPGLAGLQETQYF,TGTGCCAGCAGTTACCCCGGACTAGCGGGACTCCAAGAGACCCAGTACTTC
TRBV5-1,14,NA,TRBJ2-5,TRBD2,CASTSGGFQETQYF,TGCGCCAGCACTAGCGGGGGCTTCCAAGAGACCCAGTACTTC
TRBV10-3,13,once,TRBJ1-5,NA,CAISDSPGEPQHF,TGTGCCATCAGTGACTCCCCGGGGGAGCCCCAGCATTTT
TRBV7-7,14,NA,TRBJ2-5,NA,CASSQGGTQETQYF,TGTGCTAGCAGCCAAGGAGGGACCCAAGAGACCCAGTACTTC
TRBV3-1,13,NA,TRBJ2-1,NA,CASSSASMNEQFF,TGTGCCAGCAGCTCAGCCTCTATGAATGAGCAGTTCTTC
TRBV12-3/TRBV12-4,17,NA,TRBJ2-3,NA,CASTHQTGSRGADTQYF,TGTGCCAGCACCCACCAGACGGGAAGCAGGGGCGCAGATACGCAGTATTTT
TRBV7-9,15,NA,TRBJ1-1,TRBD1,CASRPGQGPLTEAFF,TGTGCCAGCAGACCTGGACAGGGCCCCCTCACTGAAGCTTTCTTT
TRBV7-8,14,NA,TRBJ2-3,TRBD2,CASSPELSGTKQYF,TGTGCCAGCAGCCCAGAGCTTAGCGGGACAAAGCAGTATTTT